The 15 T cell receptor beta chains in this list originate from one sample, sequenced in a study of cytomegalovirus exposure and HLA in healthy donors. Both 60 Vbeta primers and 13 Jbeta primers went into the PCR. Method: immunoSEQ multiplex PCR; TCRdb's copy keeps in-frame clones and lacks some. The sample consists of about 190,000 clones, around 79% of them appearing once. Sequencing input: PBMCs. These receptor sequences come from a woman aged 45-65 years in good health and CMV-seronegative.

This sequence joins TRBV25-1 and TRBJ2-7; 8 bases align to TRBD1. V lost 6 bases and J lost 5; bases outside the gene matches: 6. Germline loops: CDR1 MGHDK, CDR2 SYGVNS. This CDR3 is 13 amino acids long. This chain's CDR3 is CASSGQGIDEQYF. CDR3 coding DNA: TGTGCCAGCAGCGGACAGGGTATCGACGAGCAGTACTTC.

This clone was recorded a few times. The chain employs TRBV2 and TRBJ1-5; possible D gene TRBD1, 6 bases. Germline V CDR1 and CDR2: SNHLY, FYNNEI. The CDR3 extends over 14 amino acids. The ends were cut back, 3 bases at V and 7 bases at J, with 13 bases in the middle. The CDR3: CASSELQGIQPQHF. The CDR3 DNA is TGTGCCAGCAGTGAGCTCCAGGGGATACAGCCCCAGCATTTT.

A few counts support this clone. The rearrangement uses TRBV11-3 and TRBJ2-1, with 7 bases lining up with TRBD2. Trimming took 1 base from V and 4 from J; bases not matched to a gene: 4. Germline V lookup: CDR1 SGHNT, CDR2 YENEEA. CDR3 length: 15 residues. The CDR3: CASSLGASGYNEQFF. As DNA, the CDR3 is TGTGCCAGCAGCTTAGGGGCTAGCGGATACAATGAGCAGTTCTTC.

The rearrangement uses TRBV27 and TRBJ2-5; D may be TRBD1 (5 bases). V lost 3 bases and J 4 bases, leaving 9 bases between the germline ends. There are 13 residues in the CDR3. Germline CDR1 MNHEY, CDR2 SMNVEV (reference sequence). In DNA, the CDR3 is TGTGCCAGCAGTTTCCCAGGGCGAGAGACCCAGTACTTC. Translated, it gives CASSFPGRETQYF.

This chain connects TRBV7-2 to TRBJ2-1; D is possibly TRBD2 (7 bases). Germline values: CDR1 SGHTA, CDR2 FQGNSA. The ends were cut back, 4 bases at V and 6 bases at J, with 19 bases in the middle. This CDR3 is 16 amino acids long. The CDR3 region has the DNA TGTGCCAGCAGCTATTACATGGGGGGGGGCCCCAATGAGCAGTTCTTC. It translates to CASSYYMGGGPNEQFF.

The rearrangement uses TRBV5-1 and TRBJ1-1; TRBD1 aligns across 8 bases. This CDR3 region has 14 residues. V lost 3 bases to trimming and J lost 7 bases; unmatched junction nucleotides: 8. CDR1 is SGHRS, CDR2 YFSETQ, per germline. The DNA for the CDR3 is TGCGCCAGCAGCTCCGAAGTCACAGGGGGTGAAGCTTTCTTT. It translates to CASSSEVTGGEAFF. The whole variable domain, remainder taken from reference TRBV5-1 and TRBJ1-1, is KAGVTQTPRYLIKTRGQQVTLSCSPISGHRSVSWYQQTPGQGLQFLFEYFSETQRNKGNFPGRFSGRQFSNSRSEMNVSTLELGDSALYLCASSSEVTGGEAFFGQGTRLTVV.

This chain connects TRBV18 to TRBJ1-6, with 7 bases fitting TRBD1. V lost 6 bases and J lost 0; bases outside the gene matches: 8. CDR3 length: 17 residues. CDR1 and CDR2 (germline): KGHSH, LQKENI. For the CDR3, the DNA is TGTGCCAGCTCCCGGGCCGGGGACAGCTCCTATAATTCACCCCTCCACTTT. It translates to CASSRAGDSSYNSPLHF.

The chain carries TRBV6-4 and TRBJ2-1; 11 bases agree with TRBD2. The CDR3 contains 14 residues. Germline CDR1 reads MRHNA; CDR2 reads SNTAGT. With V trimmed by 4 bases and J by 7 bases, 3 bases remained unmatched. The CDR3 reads CASSVTSGGNEQFF. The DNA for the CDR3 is TGTGCCAGCAGTGTTACTAGCGGGGGTAATGAGCAGTTCTTC.

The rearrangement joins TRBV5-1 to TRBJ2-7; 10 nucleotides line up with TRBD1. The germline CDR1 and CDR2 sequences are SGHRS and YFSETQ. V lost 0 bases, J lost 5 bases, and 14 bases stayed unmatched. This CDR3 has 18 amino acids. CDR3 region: CASSLEGVTGGVFNEQYF. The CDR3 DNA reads TGCGCCAGCAGCTTGGAGGGTGTGACAGGGGGCGTCTTTAACGAGCAGTACTTC.

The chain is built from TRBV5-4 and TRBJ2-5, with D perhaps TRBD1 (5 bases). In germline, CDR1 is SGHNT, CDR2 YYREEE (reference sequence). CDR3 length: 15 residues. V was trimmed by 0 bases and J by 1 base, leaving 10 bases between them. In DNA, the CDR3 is TGTGCCAGCAGCTTGGGGTTCAGGGCCCAAGAGACCCAGTACTTC. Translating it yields CASSLGFRAQETQYF.

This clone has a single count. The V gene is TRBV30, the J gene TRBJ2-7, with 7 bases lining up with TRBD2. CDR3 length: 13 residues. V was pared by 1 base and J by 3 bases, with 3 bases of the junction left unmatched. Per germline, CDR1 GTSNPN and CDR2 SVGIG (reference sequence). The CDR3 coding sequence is TGTGCCTGGAGTGGGGCTAGCGGCTACGAGCAGTACTTC. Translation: CAWSGASGYEQYF.

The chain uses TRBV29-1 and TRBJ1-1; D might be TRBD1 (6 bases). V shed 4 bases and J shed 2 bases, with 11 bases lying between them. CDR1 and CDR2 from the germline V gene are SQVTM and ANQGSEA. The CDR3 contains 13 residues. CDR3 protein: CSVANRVNTEAFF. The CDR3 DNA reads TGCAGCGTTGCGAACAGGGTAAACACTGAAGCTTTCTTT.

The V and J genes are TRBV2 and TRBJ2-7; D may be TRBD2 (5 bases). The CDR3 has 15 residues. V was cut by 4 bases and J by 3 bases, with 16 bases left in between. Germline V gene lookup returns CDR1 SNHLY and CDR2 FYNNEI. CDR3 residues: CASSAGRGSRYEQYF. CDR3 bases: TGTGCCAGCAGTGCGGGGAGAGGGAGCCGCTACGAGCAGTACTTC.

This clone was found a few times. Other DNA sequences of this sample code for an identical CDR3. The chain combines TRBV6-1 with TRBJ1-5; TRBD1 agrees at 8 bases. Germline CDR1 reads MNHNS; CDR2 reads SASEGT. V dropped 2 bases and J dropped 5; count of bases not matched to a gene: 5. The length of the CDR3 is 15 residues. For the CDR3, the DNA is TGTGCCAGCAGTGAACCCGACAGGGGTGATCAGCCCCAGCATTTT. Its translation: CASSEPDRGDQPQHF.

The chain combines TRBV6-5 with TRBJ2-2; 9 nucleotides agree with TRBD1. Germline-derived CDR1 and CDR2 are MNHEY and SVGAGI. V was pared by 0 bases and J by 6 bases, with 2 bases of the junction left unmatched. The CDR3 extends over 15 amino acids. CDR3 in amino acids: CASSYSGQGPGELFF. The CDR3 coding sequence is TGTGCCAGCAGTTACTCGGGACAGGGACCCGGGGAGCTGTTTTTT.